This T cell receptor beta chain stems from a study of memory CD4+ T cells and cytomegalovirus serostatus. Whole-study context: This sample comes from healthy Belgian adults, about nine CMV seropositive, about 23 seronegative.

General study findings and limits: Each of approximately 73 CMV-associated TCRbeta sequences occurred in one to five individuals.

The sort gate was single viable CD3+CD4+CD8-CD45RO+ cells for memory CD4+ T cells. Total CD4+ T cells were enriched by CD4 positive selection. Per the study methods: Out-of-frame sequences were removed, leaving 2 million to 2.5 million distinct TCRbeta sequences. Produced via immunoSEQ multiplex PCR; TCRdb's table is partial and in-frame only. From that table come the V and J calls and clone size; the DNA was used to work out D and trimming. The sample consists of approximately 44,000 clones, approximately 80% of them appearing once. The CDR3 runs 14 residues. The germline V gene has CDR1 SGHTA and CDR2 FQGNSA. V lost 1 base and J lost 5, with 8 bases in between. Details on this clone: What it recognizes is unknown.

The genes are TRBV7-2 and TRBJ2-2; a possible D gene is TRBD1 (6 bases). Sample: memory CD4+ T cells from blood. This receptor was taken from an adult in good health and CMV-seronegative. The CDR3 DNA is TGTGCCAGCAGCTTAGTCCAGGGGACCGGGGAGCTGTTTTTT. It is translated as CASSLVQGTGELFF.